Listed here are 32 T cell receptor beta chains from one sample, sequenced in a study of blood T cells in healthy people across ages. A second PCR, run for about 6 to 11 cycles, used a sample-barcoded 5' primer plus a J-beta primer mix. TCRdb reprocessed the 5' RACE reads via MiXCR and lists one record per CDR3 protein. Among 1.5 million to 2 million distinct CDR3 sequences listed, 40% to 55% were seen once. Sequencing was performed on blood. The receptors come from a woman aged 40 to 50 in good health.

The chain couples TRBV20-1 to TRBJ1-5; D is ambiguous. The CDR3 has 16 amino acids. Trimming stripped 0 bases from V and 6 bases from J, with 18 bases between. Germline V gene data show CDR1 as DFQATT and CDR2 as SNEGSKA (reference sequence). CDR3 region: CSARDSRVQERQPQHF. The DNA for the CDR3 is TGCAGTGCTAGAGACTCGCGGGTTCAGGAACGTCAGCCCCAGCATTTT.

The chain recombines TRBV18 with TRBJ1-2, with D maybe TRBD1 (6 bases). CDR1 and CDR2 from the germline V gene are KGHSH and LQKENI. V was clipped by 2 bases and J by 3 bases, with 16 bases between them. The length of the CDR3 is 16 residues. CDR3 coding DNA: TGTGCCAGCTCACCAACCTCTAGGGGGGGCGACTATGGCTACACCTTC. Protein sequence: CASSPTSRGGDYGYTF. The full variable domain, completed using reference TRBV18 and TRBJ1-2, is NAGVMQNPRHLVRRRGQEARLRCSPMKGHSHVYWYRQLPEEGLKFMVYLQKENIIDESGMPKERFSAEFPKEGPSILRIQQVVRGDSAAYFCASSPTSRGGDYGYTFGSGTRLTVV.

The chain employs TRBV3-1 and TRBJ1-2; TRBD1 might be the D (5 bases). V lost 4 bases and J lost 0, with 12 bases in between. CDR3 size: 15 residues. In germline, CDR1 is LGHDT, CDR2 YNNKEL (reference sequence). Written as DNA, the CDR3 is TGTGCCAGCAGCCTCTCGGGGCAAGCTAACTATGGCTACACCTTC. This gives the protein CASSLSGQANYGYTF. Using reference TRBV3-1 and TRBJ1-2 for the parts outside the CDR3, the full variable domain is DTAVSQTPKYLVTQMGNDKSIKCEQNLGHDTMYWYKQDSKKFLKIMFSYNNKELIINETVPNRFSPKSPDKAHLNLHINSLELGDSAVYFCASSLSGQANYGYTFGSGTRLTVV.

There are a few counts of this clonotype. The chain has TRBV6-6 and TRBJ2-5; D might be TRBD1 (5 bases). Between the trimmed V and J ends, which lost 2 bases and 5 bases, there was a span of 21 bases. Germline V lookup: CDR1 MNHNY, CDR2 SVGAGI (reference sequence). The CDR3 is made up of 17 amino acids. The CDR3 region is CASSYNPDIRVRETQYF. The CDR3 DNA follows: TGTGCCAGCAGTTACAACCCGGACATCCGCGTGAGGGAGACCCAGTACTTC.

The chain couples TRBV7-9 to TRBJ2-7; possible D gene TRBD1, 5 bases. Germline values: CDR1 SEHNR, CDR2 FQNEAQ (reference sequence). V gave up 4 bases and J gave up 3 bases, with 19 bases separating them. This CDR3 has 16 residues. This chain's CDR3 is CASSSARTDGHYEQYF. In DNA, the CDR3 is TGTGCCAGCAGCTCGGCTAGGACCGACGGACACTACGAGCAGTACTTC.

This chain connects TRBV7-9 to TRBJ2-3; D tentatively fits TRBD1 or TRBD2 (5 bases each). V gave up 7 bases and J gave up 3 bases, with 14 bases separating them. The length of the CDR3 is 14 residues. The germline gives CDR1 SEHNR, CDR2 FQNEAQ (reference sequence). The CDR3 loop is CASTQLGETDTQYF. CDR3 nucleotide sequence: TGTGCCAGCACCCAATTGGGGGAGACAGATACGCAGTATTTT.

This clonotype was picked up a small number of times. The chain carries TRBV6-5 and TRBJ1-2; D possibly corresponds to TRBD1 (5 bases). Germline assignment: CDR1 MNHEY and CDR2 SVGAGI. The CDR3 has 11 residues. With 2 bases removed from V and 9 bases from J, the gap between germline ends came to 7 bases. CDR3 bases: TGTGCCAGCAGTTACCAGGGCCGCTACACCTTC. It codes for CASSYQGRYTF.

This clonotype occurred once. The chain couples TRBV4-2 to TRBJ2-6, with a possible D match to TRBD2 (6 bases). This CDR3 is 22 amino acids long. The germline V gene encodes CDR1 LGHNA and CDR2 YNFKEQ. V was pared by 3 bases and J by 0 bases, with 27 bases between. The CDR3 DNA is TGTGCCAGCAGCCAGAGGCCCTTATTCGTAGCGGCTGTTATCTCTGGGGCCAACGTCCTGACTTTC. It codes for CASSQRPLFVAAVISGANVLTF.

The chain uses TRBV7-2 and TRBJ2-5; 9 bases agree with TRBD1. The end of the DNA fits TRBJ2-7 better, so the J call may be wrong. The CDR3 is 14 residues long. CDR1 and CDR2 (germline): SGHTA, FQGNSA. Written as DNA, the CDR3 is TGTGCCAGCAGCAGTCGACAGGGGGGCCACGAGCAGTACTTC. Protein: CASSSRQGGHEQYF.

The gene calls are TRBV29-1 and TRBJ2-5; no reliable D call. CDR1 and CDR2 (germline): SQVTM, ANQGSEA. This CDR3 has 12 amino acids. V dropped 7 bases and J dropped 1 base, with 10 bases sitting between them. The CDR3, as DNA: TGCAGCGCTCAAAGAGGCCAAGAGACCCAGTACTTC. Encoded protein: CSAQRGQETQYF.

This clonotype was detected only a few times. CDR3 nucleotide sequence: TGCAGCGTTGAAACCAGGACTGGCTACGAGCAGTACTTC. Translated, it gives CSVETRTGYEQYF. The chain uses TRBV29-1 and TRBJ2-7; tentative D call: TRBD2 (5 bases). Germline values: CDR1 SQVTM, CDR2 ANQGSEA. The ends were cut back, 2 bases at V and 3 bases at J, with 11 bases in the middle. The CDR3 runs 13 residues.

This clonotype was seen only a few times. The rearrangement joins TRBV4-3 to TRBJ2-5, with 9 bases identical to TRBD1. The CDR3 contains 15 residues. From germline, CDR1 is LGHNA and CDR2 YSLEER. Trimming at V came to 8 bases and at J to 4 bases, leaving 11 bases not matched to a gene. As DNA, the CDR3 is TGCGCCAGCCAGCCAAGATCGGGACAGGGAGAGACCCAGTACTTC. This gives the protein CASQPRSGQGETQYF.

CDR3 bases: TGTGCCAGCAGTTTTACAGGGGATGAGCAGTTCTTC. Translating gives CASSFTGDEQFF. The chain combines TRBV28 with TRBJ2-1; TRBD1 matches at 7 bases. Per germline, CDR1 MDHEN and CDR2 SYDVKM. The CDR3 spans 12 residues. V gave up 3 bases and J gave up 8 bases; unmatched junction bases: 1.

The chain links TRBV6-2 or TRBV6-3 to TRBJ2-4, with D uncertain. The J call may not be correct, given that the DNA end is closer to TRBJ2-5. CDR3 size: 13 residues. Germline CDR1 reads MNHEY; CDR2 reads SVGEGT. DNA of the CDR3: TGTGCCAGCAGTTACAAGGGCAGGGAGACCCAGTACTTC. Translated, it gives CASSYKGRETQYF.

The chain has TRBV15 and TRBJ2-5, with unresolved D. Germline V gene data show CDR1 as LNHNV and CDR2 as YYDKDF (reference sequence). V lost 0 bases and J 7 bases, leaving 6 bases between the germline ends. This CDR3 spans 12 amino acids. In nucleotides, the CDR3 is TGTGCCACCAGCAGAGAGTCCAGGACCCAGTACTTC. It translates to CATSRESRTQYF. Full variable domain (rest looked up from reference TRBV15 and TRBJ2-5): DAMVIQNPRYQVTQFGKPVTLSCSQTLNHNVMYWYQQKSSQAPKLLFHYYDKDFNNEADTPDNFQSRRPNTSFCFLDIRSPGLGDTAMYLCATSRESRTQYFGPGTRLLVL.

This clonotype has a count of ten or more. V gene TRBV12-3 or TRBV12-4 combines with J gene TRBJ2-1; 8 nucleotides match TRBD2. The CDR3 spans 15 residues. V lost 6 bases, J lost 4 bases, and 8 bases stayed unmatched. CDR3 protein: CASSQSGGRYNEQFF. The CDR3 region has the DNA TGTGCCAGCAGCCAAAGCGGGGGCCGTTACAATGAGCAGTTCTTC.

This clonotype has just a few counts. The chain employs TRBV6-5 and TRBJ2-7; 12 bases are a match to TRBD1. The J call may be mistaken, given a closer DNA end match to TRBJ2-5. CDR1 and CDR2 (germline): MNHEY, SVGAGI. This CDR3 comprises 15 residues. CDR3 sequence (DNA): TGTGCCAGCAGTTATGGGGACAGGGGGCTGGAGACCCAGTACTTC. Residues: CASSYGDRGLETQYF.

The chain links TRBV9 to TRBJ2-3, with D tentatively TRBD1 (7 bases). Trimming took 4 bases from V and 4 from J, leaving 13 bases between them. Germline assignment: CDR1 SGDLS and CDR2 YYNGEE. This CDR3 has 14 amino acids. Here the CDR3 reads CASSITRGADTQYF. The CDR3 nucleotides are TGTGCCAGCAGCATAACCAGGGGGGCAGATACGCAGTATTTT.

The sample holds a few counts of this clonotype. Written as DNA, the CDR3 is TGCAGCGTTGAAGGGGAGGGGACGAAAGAGACCCAGTACTTC. This codes for CSVEGEGTKETQYF. The rearrangement links TRBV29-1 to TRBJ2-5; 7 nucleotides line up with TRBD2. Germline V gene sequence: CDR1 SQVTM, CDR2 ANQGSEA. The CDR3 extends over 14 amino acids. J gave up 3 bases and V 1 base, and 5 bases lay outside the gene matches.

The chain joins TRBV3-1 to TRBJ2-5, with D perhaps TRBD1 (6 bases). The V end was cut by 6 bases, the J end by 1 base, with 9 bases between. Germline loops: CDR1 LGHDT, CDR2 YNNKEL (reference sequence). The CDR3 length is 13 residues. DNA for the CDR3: TGTGCCAGCAGGAGACAGGTCCAAGAGACCCAGTACTTC. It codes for CASRRQVQETQYF.

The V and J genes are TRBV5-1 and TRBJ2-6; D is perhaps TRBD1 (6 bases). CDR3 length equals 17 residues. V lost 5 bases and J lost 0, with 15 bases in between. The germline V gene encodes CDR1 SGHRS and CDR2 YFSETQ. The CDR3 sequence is CASSRGRGASGANVLTF. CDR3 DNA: TGCGCCAGCAGTCGGGGCAGGGGAGCCTCTGGGGCCAACGTCCTGACTTTC.

The CDR3 nucleotides read TGTGCCAGCAGCGGACAGGGGGCGGCTGAAGCTTTCTTT. It codes for CASSGQGAAEAFF. V gene TRBV5-5 combines with J gene TRBJ1-1; TRBD1 matches at 11 bases. Germline values: CDR1 SGHKS, CDR2 YYEKEE (reference sequence). V was pared by 4 bases and J by 6 bases, with 2 bases of the junction left unmatched. The CDR3 loop spans 13 amino acids.

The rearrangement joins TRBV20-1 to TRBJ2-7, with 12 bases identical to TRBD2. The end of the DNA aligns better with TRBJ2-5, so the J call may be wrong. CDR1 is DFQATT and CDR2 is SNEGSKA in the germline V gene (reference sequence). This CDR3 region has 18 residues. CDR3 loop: CSAREGWTSGAVQETQYF. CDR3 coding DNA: TGCAGTGCTAGAGAAGGTTGGACTAGCGGGGCAGTCCAAGAGACCCAGTACTTC.

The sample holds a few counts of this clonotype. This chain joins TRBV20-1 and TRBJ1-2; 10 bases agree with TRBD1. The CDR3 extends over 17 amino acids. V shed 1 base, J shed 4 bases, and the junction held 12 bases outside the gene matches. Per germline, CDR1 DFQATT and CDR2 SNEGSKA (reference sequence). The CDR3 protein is CSARAGQGESPRYGYTF. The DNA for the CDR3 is TGCAGTGCTAGAGCAGGACAGGGGGAGTCGCCGCGCTATGGCTACACCTTC.

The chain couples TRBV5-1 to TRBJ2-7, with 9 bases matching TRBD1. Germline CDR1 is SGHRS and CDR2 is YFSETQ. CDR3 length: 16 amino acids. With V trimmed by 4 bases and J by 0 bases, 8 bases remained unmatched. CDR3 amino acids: CASSTGTGQSSYEQYF. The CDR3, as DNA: TGCGCCAGCAGCACCGGGACAGGGCAGAGCTCCTACGAGCAGTACTTC.

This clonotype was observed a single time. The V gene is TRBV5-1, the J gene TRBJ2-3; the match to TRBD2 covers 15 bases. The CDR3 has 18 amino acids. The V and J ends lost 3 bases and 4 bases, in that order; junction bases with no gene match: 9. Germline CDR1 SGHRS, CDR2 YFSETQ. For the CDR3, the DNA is TGCGCCAGCAGCTCGGGACTAGCGGGAGGTGATATCTCAGATACGCAGTATTTT. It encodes CASSSGLAGGDISDTQYF.

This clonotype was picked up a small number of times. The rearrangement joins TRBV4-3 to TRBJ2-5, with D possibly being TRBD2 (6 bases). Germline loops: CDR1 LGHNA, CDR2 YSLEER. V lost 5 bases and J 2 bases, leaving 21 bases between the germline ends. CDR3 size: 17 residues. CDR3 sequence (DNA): TGCGCCAGCAGCGCGTGGAGGGGCGTCACGGGTCAAGAGACCCAGTACTTC. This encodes CASSAWRGVTGQETQYF.

CDR3 sequence: CASSQFIGGSSYEQYF. In DNA form, the CDR3 reads TGTGCCAGCAGCCAATTTATAGGCGGCAGCTCCTACGAGCAGTACTTC. V is TRBV7-9 and J is TRBJ2-7; D ambiguous. CDR3 size: 16 residues. The germline V gene has CDR1 SEHNR and CDR2 FQNEAQ (reference sequence). Trimming shortened V by 5 bases and J by 0 bases, and 17 bases separated the two germline ends.

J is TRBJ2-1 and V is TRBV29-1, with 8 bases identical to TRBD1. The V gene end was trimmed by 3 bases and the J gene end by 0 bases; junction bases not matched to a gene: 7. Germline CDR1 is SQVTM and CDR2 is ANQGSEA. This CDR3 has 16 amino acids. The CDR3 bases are TGCAGCGTTGATTTCCCAGGGGGCAGCTCCTACAATGAGCAGTTCTTC. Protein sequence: CSVDFPGGSSYNEQFF.

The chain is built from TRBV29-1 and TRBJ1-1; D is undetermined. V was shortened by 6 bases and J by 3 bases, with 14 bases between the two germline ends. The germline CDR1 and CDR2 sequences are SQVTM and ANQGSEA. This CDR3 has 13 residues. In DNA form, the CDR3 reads TGCAGCGTCGATGAGACGTGTTACACTGAAGCTTTCTTT. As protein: CSVDETCYTEAFF.

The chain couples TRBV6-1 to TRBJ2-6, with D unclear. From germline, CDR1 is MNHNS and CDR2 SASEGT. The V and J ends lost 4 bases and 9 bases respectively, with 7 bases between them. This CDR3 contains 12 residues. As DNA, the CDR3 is TGTGCCAGCAGTGGACGCATCAACGTCCTGACTTTC. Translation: CASSGRINVLTF.

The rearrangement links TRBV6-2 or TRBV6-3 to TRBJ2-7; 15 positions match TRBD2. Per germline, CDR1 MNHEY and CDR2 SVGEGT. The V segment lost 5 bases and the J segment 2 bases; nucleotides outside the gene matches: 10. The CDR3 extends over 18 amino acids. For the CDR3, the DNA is TGTGCCAGCAGTCCCCGCGGACTAGCGGGGGGGATTACCTACGAGCAGTACTTC. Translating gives CASSPRGLAGGITYEQYF.